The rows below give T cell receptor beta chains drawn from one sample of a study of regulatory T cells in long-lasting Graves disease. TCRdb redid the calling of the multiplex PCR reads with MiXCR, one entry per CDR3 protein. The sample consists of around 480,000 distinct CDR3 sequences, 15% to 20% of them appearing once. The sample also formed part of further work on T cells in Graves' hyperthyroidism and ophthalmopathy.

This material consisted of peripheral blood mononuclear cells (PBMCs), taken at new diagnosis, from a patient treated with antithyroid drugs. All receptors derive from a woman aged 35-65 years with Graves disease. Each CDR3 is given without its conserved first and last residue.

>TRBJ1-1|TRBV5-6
ASSLAEATEAF
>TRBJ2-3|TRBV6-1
ASSTSLGTDTQY
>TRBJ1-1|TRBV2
ASSSTANTEAF
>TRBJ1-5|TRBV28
ASSRGQGWQPQH
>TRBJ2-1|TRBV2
ASRGPTPNEQF
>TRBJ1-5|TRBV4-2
ASRSDRDQPQH
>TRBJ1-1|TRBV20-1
SARSLRQNTEAF
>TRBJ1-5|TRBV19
ASTTTTEGSSNQPQH
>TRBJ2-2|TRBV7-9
ASSSGLAGYTGELF
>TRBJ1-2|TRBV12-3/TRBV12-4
ASSFTATGNYGYT
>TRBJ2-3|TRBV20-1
SAMGMTGRATDTQY
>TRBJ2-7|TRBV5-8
ASSLGGQRPSYEQY
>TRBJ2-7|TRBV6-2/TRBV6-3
ASRNTYEQY
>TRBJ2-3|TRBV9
ASSALDSTDTQY
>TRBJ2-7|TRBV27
ASSLSRSSEQY